The 28 T cell receptor beta chains presented below share a single source sample, sequenced in a study of cytomegalovirus exposure and HLA in healthy donors. Vbeta (60) and Jbeta (13) primers were used in the PCR. Produced via immunoSEQ multiplex PCR; TCRdb's table is partial and in-frame only. Here the sample spans more than 95,000 clones, roughly 71% being singletons. The material sequenced was PBMCs. All receptors come from a woman between 45 and 65 years old in good health and CMV-seropositive.

To note about this clone: Other DNA sequences of this sample code for an identical CDR3. V and J are TRBV4-1 and TRBJ1-5; 12 positions match TRBD1. Germline V CDR1 and CDR2: MGHRA, YSYEKL. V lost 0 bases, J lost 6 bases, and 3 bases stayed unmatched. The length of the CDR3 is 16 residues. CDR3 loop: CASSQDGTGGSQPQHF. The CDR3 coding sequence is TGCGCCAGCAGCCAAGATGGGACAGGGGGCAGTCAGCCCCAGCATTTT.

The CDR3: CASRPTGGNEQFF. As DNA, the CDR3 is TGCGCCAGCAGACCCACAGGGGGCAATGAGCAGTTCTTC. V and J are TRBV5-1 and TRBJ2-1; TRBD1 agrees at 8 bases. The ends lost 5 bases at V and 6 bases at J; junction bases unmatched: 4. This CDR3 comprises 13 residues. Germline V gene data show CDR1 as SGHRS and CDR2 as YFSETQ.

The chain is built from TRBV25-1 and TRBJ1-6; 9 positions match TRBD1. CDR3 size: 14 residues. CDR1 MGHDK and CDR2 SYGVNS come from the germline V gene. The V gene end was trimmed by 6 bases and the J gene end by 5 bases; junction bases not matched to a gene: 2. CDR3 nucleotide sequence: TGTGCCAGCAGACGGACAGGGGATAATTCACCCCTCCACTTT. Translated: CASRRTGDNSPLHF.

The gene calls are TRBV10-2 and TRBJ1-2, with 8 nucleotides matching TRBD1. The V and J ends lost 6 bases and 8 bases, in that order; junction bases with no gene match: 8. The CDR3 length is 13 residues. Per the germline V gene, CDR1 is WSHSY and CDR2 is SAAADI. The DNA for the CDR3 is TGCGCCAGCAGGGAGGACAGGGTCAACGGCTACACCTTC. Translated: CASREDRVNGYTF.

This clone came up a few times. V gene TRBV19 combines with J gene TRBJ2-2; TRBD1 matches 12 bases. The J segment lost 6 bases and the V segment lost 9 bases, leaving 5 bases of the junction unmatched. The CDR3 sequence is 14 residues long. CDR1 is LNHDA and CDR2 is SQIVND in the germline V gene (reference sequence). Here the CDR3 DNA reads TGTGCCAGCGGGACAGGGGGCGCCTCCGGGGAGCTGTTTTTT. Amino acids: CASGTGGASGELFF. The whole variable domain, filled in from reference TRBV19 and TRBJ2-2, reads DGGITQSPKYLFRKEGQNVTLSCEQNLNHDAMYWYRQDPGQGLRLIYYSQIVNDFQKGDIAEGYSVSREKKESFPLTVTSAQKNPTAFYLCASGTGGASGELFFGEGSRLTVL.

The chain employs TRBV19 and TRBJ2-2; TRBD2 agrees at 10 bases. This CDR3 is 17 amino acids long. The junction had 11 bases not matched to a gene; V was cut back by 3 bases and J by 7 bases. Germline-derived CDR1 and CDR2 are LNHDA and SQIVND (reference sequence). The DNA of the CDR3 is TGTGCCAGTAGTATCCGCCCCTCAGCGGGGGGGAGCGGGGAGCTGTTTTTT. Translation: CASSIRPSAGGSGELFF.

The chain recombines TRBV10-2 with TRBJ2-3; D gene unclear. CDR1 is WSHSY and CDR2 is SAAADI in the germline V gene. The CDR3 runs 12 residues. The germline V and J ends were trimmed by 9 bases and 4 bases, with 11 bases remaining between them. CDR3 coding DNA: TGCGCCAGTCTTACTCAACCAGATACGCAGTATTTT. Translating it yields CASLTQPDTQYF.

The genes are TRBV4-2 and TRBJ2-5, with D maybe TRBD2 (6 bases). Germline CDR1 reads LGHNA; CDR2 reads YNFKEQ. This CDR3 contains 16 residues. Trimming left V 0 bases short and J 7 bases short, with 18 bases between. This CDR3 is CASSQDQEGHGRTQYF. The CDR3 DNA sequence: TGTGCCAGCAGCCAAGATCAGGAGGGGCACGGTCGGACCCAGTACTTC.

The chain uses TRBV27 and TRBJ2-7, with 9 bases identical to TRBD2. Germline V gives CDR1 MNHEY, CDR2 SMNVEV (reference sequence). There are 15 residues in the CDR3. Trimming cost V 5 bases and J 6 bases; bases outside gene matches: 11. This chain's CDR3 is CASSNSGGGAGEQYF. The DNA of the CDR3 is TGTGCCAGCAGTAATTCGGGCGGGGGGGCAGGCGAGCAGTACTTC.

The chain carries TRBV6-1 and TRBJ1-4, with D tentatively TRBD1 (6 bases). The germline V gene encodes CDR1 MNHNS and CDR2 SASEGT. The V and J ends lost 8 bases and 7 bases respectively, with 20 bases between them. The CDR3 is 15 residues long. The CDR3 reads CASGPKGQFGEKLFF. CDR3 nucleotide sequence: TGTGCCAGCGGCCCGAAAGGACAGTTTGGTGAAAAACTGTTTTTT.

The rearrangement joins TRBV11-2 to TRBJ2-1; 8 bases align to TRBD1. The CDR3 has 15 residues. The germline V gene has CDR1 SGHAT and CDR2 FQNNGV. J lost 3 bases, V lost 7 bases, and 8 bases had no gene match. Here the CDR3 reads CASIPGTGYYNEQFF. The CDR3, as DNA: TGTGCCAGCATCCCAGGGACAGGATACTACAATGAGCAGTTCTTC. Together with reference TRBV11-2 and TRBJ2-1, the CDR3 gives the full variable domain: EAGVAQSPRYKIIEKRQSVAFWCNPISGHATLYWYQQILGQGPKLLIQFQNNGVVDDSQLPKDRFSAERLKGVDSTLKIQPAKLEDSAVYLCASIPGTGYYNEQFFGPGTRLTVL.

V and J are TRBV4-2 and TRBJ2-2; 9 bases fit TRBD2. The CDR3 runs to 17 residues. The germline V gene has CDR1 LGHNA and CDR2 YNFKEQ. Trimming removed 2 bases from V and 6 bases from J; junction bases left unmatched: 10. CDR3 nucleotides: TGTGCCAGCAGCCAACAAGGGGGCGGGGGGGGCGCCGGGGAGCTGTTTTTT. Translated: CASSQQGGGGGAGELFF.

CDR3 residues: CASSLVGGISNEQFF. As DNA, the CDR3 is TGTGCCAGCAGCTTAGTGGGCGGGATTTCTAATGAGCAGTTCTTC. The rearrangement uses TRBV7-9 and TRBJ2-1; maybe TRBD2 (6 bases). The CDR3 is made up of 15 amino acids. CDR1 and CDR2 (germline): SEHNR, FQNEAQ (reference sequence). V shed 1 base and J shed 7 bases, with 14 bases lying between them. The whole variable domain, filled in from reference TRBV7-9 and TRBJ2-1, reads DTGVSQNPRHKITKRGQNVTFRCDPISEHNRLYWYRQTLGQGPEFLTYFQNEAQLEKSRLLSDRFSAERPKGSFSTLEIQRTEQGDSAMYLCASSLVGGISNEQFFGPGTRLTVL.

The chain carries TRBV5-1 and TRBJ1-2, with D perhaps TRBD1 (6 bases). Germline CDR1 and CDR2: SGHRS and YFSETQ. This CDR3 has 14 residues. Between the trimmed V and J ends, which lost 0 bases and 4 bases, there was a span of 10 bases. The CDR3 nucleotides are TGCGCCAGCAGCTTGGTGACAGGATCCTATGGCTACACCTTC. As protein: CASSLVTGSYGYTF.

This rearrangement joins TRBV10-2 to TRBJ2-1, with 9 bases fitting TRBD2. The CDR3 sequence is 18 residues long. V dropped 7 bases and J dropped 4; count of bases not matched to a gene: 17. Germline V lookup: CDR1 WSHSY, CDR2 SAAADI. CDR3 sequence: CASKWRAGGRSLYNEQFF. In DNA form, the CDR3 reads TGCGCCAGCAAATGGAGGGCGGGGGGGCGTTCCTTGTACAATGAGCAGTTCTTC.

The chain recombines TRBV4-3 with TRBJ2-3; TRBD2 matches at 10 bases. The J segment lost 14 bases and the V segment lost 0 bases, leaving 11 bases of the junction unmatched. CDR3 length equals 15 residues. Germline assignment: CDR1 LGHNA and CDR2 YSLEER. CDR3 region: CASSQEPAGGRIRYF. The CDR3 DNA is TGCGCCAGCAGCCAAGAACCAGCGGGGGGGCGTATTAGGTATTTT.

The V call is TRBV6-1, the J call TRBJ2-7; 11 positions match TRBD2. With V trimmed by 6 bases and J by 9 bases, 10 bases remained unmatched. CDR1 and CDR2 (germline): MNHNS, SASEGT. The CDR3 contains 14 residues. CDR3 sequence: CASRTSGETKWQYF. CDR3 DNA: TGTGCCAGCAGGACTAGCGGGGAGACTAAATGGCAGTACTTC.

This clone was picked up one time. This rearrangement joins TRBV4-2 to TRBJ2-2; 8 bases fit TRBD1. V shed 1 base and J 0 bases; nucleotides not matched to a gene: 4. This CDR3 spans 17 amino acids. Germline assignment: CDR1 LGHNA and CDR2 YNFKEQ. In DNA form, the CDR3 reads TGTGCCAGCAGCCAAGGAAACAGGGGGACGAACACCGGGGAGCTGTTTTTT. This translates into CASSQGNRGTNTGELFF.

The V call is TRBV15, the J call TRBJ2-1; D gene unclear. Trimming shortened V by 2 bases and J by 0 bases, and 8 bases separated the two germline ends. CDR3 length: 15 amino acids. Germline CDR1 is LNHNV and CDR2 is YYDKDF (reference sequence). CDR3 nucleotide sequence: TGTGCCACCAGCAGACTGAGGAGCTCCTACAATGAGCAGTTCTTC. It encodes CATSRLRSSYNEQFF.

This clone occurred once. The same CDR3 arises from other DNA sequences in this sample as well. This chain joins TRBV13 and TRBJ2-7; TRBD2 agrees at 9 bases. Looked up from germline, CDR1 is PRHDT and CDR2 is FYEKMQ (reference sequence). With V trimmed by 6 bases and J by 2 bases, 5 bases remained unmatched. The CDR3 totals 14 residues. The CDR3 is CASRRGGAAYEQYF. The CDR3 DNA is TGTGCCAGCAGGCGGGGGGGAGCGGCCTACGAGCAGTACTTC.

This chain connects TRBV19 to TRBJ2-5; 10 bases line up with TRBD2. Germline assignment: CDR1 LNHDA and CDR2 SQIVND (reference sequence). Trimming at V came to 3 bases and at J to 4 bases, leaving 5 bases not matched to a gene. The length of the CDR3 is 15 residues. In DNA, the CDR3 is TGTGCCAGTAGTATCAGCGGGGGGGCTGGAGAGACCCAGTACTTC. It encodes CASSISGGAGETQYF.

This sequence joins TRBV9 and TRBJ2-5, with TRBD2 matching 15 bases. The V segment lost 7 bases and the J segment 5 bases; nucleotides outside the gene matches: 15. The germline V gene has CDR1 SGDLS and CDR2 YYNGEE. This CDR3 spans 18 amino acids. In DNA form, the CDR3 reads TGTGCCAGCTCCGCCCTCGGACTAGCGGGGGGGTCCGGGGAGACCCAGTACTTC. Translating gives CASSALGLAGGSGETQYF.

This clone was detected only once. This chain uses TRBV7-6 with TRBJ2-7; 9 nucleotides match TRBD1. Germline assignment: CDR1 SGHVS and CDR2 FNYEAQ. The CDR3 length is 16 residues. Trimming took 2 bases from V and 5 from J; bases not matched to a gene: 10. The CDR3, as DNA: TGTGCCAGCAGCTTACAACCCCCGGGACAGGGAAACGAGCAGTACTTC. Its protein is CASSLQPPGQGNEQYF.

The chain links TRBV2 to TRBJ2-3, with 8 positions matching TRBD2. V gave up 7 bases and J gave up 2 bases; unmatched junction bases: 2. Looked up from germline, CDR1 is SNHLY and CDR2 is FYNNEI. The CDR3 has 13 residues. CDR3 nucleotide sequence: TGTGCCAGCACAGCGGGGGTCACAGATACGCAGTATTTT. This translates into CASTAGVTDTQYF. The full variable domain, with the rest looked up from reference TRBV2 and TRBJ2-3, is EPEVTQTPSHQVTQMGQEVILRCVPISNHLYFYWYRQILGQKVEFLVSFYNNEISEKSEIFDDQFSVERPDGSNFTLKIRSTKLEDSAMYFCASTAGVTDTQYFGPGTRLTVL.

The chain combines TRBV7-9 with TRBJ1-2; D is unclear. CDR1 is SEHNR and CDR2 is FQNEAQ in the germline V gene (reference sequence). Trimming took 0 bases from V and 2 from J, leaving 10 bases between them. The CDR3 totals 15 residues. The CDR3 is CASSLAQKTNYGYTF. CDR3 nucleotide sequence: TGTGCCAGCAGCTTAGCGCAGAAAACGAACTATGGCTACACCTTC.

The sample holds one count of this clone. This chain connects TRBV10-3 to TRBJ2-7, with TRBD1 matching over 9 bases. The germline V gene encodes CDR1 ENHRY and CDR2 SYGVKD. The CDR3 is 15 residues long. V was pared by 4 bases and J by 2 bases, with 6 bases of the junction left unmatched. CDR3 amino acids: CAISGTQGAAYEQYF. CDR3 DNA sequence: TGTGCCATCAGTGGAACACAGGGGGCCGCCTACGAGCAGTACTTC.

The genes are TRBV4-2 and TRBJ2-1, with D perhaps matching TRBD2 (6 bases). Germline V gene data show CDR1 as LGHNA and CDR2 as YNFKEQ. The CDR3 totals 17 residues. Trimming cost V 6 bases and J 3 bases, with 21 bases left between them. Here the CDR3 reads CASRGENGGGVYNEQFF. In nucleotides, the CDR3 is TGTGCCAGCAGGGGGGAGAATGGTGGAGGGGTCTACAATGAGCAGTTCTTC.

The chain carries TRBV15 and TRBJ2-7; the match to TRBD2 covers 11 bases. V lost 3 bases, J lost 2 bases, and 3 bases stayed unmatched. CDR3 length equals 15 residues. Germline CDR1 LNHNV, CDR2 YYDKDF (reference sequence). The CDR3 spells CATSSRLAGTYEQYF. The CDR3 DNA reads TGTGCCACCAGCAGCCGACTAGCGGGGACCTACGAGCAGTACTTC.